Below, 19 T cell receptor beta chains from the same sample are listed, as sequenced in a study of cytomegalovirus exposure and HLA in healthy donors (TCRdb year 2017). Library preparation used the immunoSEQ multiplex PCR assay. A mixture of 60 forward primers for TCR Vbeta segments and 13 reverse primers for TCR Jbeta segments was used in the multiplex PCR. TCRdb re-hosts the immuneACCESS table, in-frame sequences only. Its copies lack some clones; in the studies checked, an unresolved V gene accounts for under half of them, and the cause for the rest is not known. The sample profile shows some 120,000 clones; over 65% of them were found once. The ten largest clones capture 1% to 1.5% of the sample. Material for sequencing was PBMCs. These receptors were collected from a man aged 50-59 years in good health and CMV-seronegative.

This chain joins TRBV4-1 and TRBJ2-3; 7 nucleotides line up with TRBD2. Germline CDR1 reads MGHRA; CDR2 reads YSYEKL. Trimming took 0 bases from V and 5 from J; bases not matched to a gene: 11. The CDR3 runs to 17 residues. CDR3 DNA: TGCGCCAGCAGCCAAGATCCCAACGGGAGGAGTCAAGATACGCAGTATTTT. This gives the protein CASSQDPNGRSQDTQYF.

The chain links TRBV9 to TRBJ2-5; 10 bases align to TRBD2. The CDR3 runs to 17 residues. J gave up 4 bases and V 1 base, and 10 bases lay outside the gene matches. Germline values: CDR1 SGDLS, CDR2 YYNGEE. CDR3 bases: TGTGCCAGCAGCGTAAGCCCTAGCGGGAGAGGTGGAGAGACCCAGTACTTC. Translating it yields CASSVSPSGRGGETQYF.

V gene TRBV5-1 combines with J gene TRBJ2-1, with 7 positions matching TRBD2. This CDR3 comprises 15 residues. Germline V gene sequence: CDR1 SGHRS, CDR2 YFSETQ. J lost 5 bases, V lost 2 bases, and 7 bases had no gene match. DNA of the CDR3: TGCGCCAGCAGCTTAGAAGGACTAGTGCACAATGAGCAGTTCTTC. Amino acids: CASSLEGLVHNEQFF.

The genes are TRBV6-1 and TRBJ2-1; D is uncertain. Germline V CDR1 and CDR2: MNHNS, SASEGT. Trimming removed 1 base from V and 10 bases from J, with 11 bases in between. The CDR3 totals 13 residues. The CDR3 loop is CASSEVPVREQFF. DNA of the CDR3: TGTGCCAGCAGTGAAGTCCCAGTCCGAGAGCAGTTCTTC.

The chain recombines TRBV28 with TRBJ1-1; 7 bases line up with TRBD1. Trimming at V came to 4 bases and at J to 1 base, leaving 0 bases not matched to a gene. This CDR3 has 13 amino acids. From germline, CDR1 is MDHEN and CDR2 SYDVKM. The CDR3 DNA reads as TGTGCCAGCAGTTACAGGGGGAACACTGAAGCTTTCTTT. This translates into CASSYRGNTEAFF.

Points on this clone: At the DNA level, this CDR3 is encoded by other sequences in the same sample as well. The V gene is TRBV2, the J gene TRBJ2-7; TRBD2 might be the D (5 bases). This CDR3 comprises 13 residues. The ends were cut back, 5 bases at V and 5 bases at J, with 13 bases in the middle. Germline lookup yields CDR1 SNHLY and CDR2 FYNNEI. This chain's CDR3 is CASSSEGSDEQYF. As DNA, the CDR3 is TGTGCCAGCAGTTCAGAGGGATCCGACGAGCAGTACTTC.

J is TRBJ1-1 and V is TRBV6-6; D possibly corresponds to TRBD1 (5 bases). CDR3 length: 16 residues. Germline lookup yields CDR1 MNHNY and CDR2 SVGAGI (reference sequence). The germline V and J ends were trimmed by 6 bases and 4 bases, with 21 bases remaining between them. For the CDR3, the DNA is TGTGCCAGCAGCCCACTCGAGGGGCAGGGAGGCACTGAAGCTTTCTTT. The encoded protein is CASSPLEGQGGTEAFF.

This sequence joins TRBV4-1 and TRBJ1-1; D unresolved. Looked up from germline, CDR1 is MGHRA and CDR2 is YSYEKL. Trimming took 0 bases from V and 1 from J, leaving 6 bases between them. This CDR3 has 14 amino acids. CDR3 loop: CASSQDQWNTEAFF. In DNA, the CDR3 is TGCGCCAGCAGCCAAGATCAGTGGAACACTGAAGCTTTCTTT.

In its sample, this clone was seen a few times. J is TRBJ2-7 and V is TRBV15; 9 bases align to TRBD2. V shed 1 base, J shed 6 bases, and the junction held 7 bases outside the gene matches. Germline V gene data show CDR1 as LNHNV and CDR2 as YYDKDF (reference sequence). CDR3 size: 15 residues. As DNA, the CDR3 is TGTGCCACCAGCAGAGTTAGGACTAGCGTATCCGAGCAGTACTTC. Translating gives CATSRVRTSVSEQYF.

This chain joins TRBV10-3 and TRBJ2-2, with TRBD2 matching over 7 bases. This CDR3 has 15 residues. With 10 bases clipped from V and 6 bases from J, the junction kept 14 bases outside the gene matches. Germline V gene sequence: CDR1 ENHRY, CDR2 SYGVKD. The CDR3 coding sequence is TGTGCCACCCAACCAGCTACTGGGGGGGCCGGGGAGCTGTTTTTT. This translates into CATQPATGGAGELFF.

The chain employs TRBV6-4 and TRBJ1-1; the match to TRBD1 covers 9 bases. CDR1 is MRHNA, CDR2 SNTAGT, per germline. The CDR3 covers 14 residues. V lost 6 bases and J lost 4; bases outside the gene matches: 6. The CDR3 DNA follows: TGTGCCAGCAGCCGGGACAGGGAGGCCACTGAAGCTTTCTTT. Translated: CASSRDREATEAFF.

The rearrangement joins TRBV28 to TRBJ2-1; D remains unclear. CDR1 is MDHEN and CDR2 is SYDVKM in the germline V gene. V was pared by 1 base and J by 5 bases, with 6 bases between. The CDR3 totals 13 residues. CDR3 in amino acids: CASSLFRDNEQFF. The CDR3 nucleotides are TGTGCCAGCAGTTTATTTCGGGACAATGAGCAGTTCTTC.

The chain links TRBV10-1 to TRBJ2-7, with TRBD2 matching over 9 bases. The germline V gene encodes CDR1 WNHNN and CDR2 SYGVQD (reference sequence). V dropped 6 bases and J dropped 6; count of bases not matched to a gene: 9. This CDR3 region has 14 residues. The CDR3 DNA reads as TGCGCCAGCAGCAGATTAGCGGGAGAAGGCGAGCAGTACTTC. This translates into CASSRLAGEGEQYF.

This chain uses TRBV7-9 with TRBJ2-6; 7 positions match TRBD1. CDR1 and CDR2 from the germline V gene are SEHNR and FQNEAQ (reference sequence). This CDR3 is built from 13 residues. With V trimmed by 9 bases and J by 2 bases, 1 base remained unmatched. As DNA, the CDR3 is TGTGCCAGTCAGGGGGCTGGGGCCAACGTCCTGACTTTC. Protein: CASQGAGANVLTF.

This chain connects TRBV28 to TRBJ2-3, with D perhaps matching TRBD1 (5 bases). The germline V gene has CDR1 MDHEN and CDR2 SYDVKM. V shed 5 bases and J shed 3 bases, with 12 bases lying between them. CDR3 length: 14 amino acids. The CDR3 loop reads CASSIDQGTDTQYF. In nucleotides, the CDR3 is TGTGCCAGCAGTATAGATCAGGGAACAGATACGCAGTATTTT.

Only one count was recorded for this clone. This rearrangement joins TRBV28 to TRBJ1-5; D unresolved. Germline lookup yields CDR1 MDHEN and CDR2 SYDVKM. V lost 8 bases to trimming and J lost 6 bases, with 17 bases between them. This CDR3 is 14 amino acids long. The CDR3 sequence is CASSQASIRQPQHF. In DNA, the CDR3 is TGTGCCAGCTCCCAGGCCTCTATCCGTCAGCCCCAGCATTTT.

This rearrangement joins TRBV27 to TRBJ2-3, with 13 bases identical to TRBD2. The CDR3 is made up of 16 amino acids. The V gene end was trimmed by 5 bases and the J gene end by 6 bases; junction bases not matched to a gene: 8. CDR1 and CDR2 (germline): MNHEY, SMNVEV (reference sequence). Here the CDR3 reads CASSDPGLAGSDTQYF. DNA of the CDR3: TGTGCCAGCAGTGACCCGGGACTAGCGGGATCGGATACGCAGTATTTT.

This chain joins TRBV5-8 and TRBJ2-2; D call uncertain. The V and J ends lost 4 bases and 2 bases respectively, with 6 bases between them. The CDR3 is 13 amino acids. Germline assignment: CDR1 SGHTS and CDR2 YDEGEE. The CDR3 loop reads CASSGGNTGELFF. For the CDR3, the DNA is TGTGCCAGCAGCGGCGGTAACACCGGGGAGCTGTTTTTT.

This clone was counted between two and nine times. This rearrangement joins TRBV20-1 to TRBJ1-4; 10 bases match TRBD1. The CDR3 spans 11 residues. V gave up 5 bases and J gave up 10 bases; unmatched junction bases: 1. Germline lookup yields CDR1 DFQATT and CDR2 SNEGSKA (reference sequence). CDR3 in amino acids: CSAGQGVKLFF. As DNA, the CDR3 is TGCAGTGCTGGACAGGGGGTAAAACTGTTTTTT.